The entry that follows covers one T cell receptor beta chain sequence. Its antigen is as yet unknown. This sample stems from a study of cytomegalovirus exposure and HLA in healthy donors. Study outcomes and limitations: TCR clusters originating in the first cohort tended to co-occur in the roughly 110 validation repertoires, according to a later analysis.

The germline V gene encodes CDR1 SSHAT and CDR2 FNYEAQ (reference sequence). The CDR3 has 14 residues. Trimming cost V 5 bases and J 2 bases; bases outside gene matches: 4. Assay used: immunoSEQ multiplex PCR; TCRdb lists only in-frame clones, some missing. The sample holds 250,000 to 300,000 clones; 70% to 90% are singletons and the top ten take approximately 1%. The rearrangement joins TRBV7-7 to TRBJ2-3; 7 bases are a match to TRBD1. This clonotype was sampled from a woman between 18 and 29 years old in good health and CMV-seronegative. Input material: PBMCs. The DNA for the CDR3 is TGTGCCAGCAGCCCGGGACAGCACACAGATACGCAGTATTTT. Its translation: CASSPGQHTDTQYF.